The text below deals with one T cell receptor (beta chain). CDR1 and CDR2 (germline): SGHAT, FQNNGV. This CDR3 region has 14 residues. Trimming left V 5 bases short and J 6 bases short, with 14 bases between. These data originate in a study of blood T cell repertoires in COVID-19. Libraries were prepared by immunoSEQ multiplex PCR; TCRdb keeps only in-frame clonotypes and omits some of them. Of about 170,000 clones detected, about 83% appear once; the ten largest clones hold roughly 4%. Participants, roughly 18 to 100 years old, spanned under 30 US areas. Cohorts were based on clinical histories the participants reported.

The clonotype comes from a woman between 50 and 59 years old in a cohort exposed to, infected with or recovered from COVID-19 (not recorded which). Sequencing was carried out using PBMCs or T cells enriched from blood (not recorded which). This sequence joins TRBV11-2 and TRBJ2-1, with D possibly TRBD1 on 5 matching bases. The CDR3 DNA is TGTGCCAGCAGCCCTGGCGCAGGGCTCAATGAGCAGTTCTTC. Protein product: CASSPGAGLNEQFF.